This T cell receptor beta chain appears in the sequencing data of a study of low-dose radiotherapy and immunotherapy resistance in tumors. Study overall: Every six weeks patients received intravenous ipilimumab 1 mg/kg, and every two weeks they received intravenous nivolumab 240 mg. Aspirin 300 mg, taken orally and daily, was given to patients for four cycles from cycle 1 day 1.

This clonotype appeared many times. Time point indicated: after trial treatment. Described treatment: LDRT plus nivolumab, ipilimumab, low-dose cyclophosphamide and aspirin (RACIN trial). Donors received nivolumab, ipilimumab, aspirin, low-dose cyclophosphamide and low-dose radiotherapy. Patients with advanced, tumor-infiltrating lymphocyte-negative solid tumors were eligible. First-strand cDNA relied on TRAV- and TRBV-specific primers spanning alpha and beta chains. Amplification of TCRs used a constant-region primer and V-primer adapter for around 18 PCR cycles. TCRdb redid the calling of the reads with MiXCR, one entry per CDR3 protein. The sample consists of around 58,000 distinct CDR3 sequences, about 25% of them appearing once. This CDR3 spans 14 amino acids. Germline CDR1 and CDR2: LNHDA and SQIVND (reference sequence). Trimming removed 5 bases at V and 7 bases at J, with 14 bases between.

The sequenced sample was PBMCs, obtained after low-dose radiotherapy plus immunotherapy. The chain has TRBV19 and TRBJ2-2; D is possibly TRBD2 (5 bases). This clonotype was sampled from a male donor with prostate cancer. CDR3 coding DNA: TGTGCCAGTAGTGCCTGGATCGAGGGCGGGGAGCTGTTTTTT. It encodes CASSAWIEGGELFF.